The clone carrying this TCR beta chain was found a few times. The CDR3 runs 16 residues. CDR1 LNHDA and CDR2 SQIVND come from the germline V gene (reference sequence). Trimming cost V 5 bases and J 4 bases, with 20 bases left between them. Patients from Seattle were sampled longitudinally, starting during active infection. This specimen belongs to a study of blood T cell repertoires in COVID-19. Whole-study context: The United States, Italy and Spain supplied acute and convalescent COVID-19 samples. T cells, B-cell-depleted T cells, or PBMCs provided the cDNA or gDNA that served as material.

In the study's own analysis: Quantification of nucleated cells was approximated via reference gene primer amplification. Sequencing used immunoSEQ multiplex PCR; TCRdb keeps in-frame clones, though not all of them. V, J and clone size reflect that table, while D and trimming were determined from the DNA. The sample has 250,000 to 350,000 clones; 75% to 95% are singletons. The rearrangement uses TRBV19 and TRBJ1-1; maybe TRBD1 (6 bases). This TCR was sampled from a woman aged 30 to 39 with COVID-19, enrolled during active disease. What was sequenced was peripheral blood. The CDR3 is CASSPNLRTDSTEAFF. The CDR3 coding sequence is TGTGCCAGTAGTCCGAACCTCAGGACAGACTCCACTGAAGCTTTCTTT. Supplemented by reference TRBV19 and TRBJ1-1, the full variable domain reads DGGITQSPKYLFRKEGQNVTLSCEQNLNHDAMYWYRQDPGQGLRLIYYSQIVNDFQKGDIAEGYSVSREKKESFPLTVTSAQKNPTAFYLCASSPNLRTDSTEAFFGQGTRLTVV.